Shown below are 2 T cell receptor beta chains from a single sample sequenced in a study of OX40 agonist ivuxolimab in advanced cancers. Sequencing was performed with immunoSEQ multiplex PCR; in TCRdb, only in-frame clones are kept and a portion is missing. Counted here are tens of thousands of clones, 90% occurring once; the ten biggest clones make up 5.5% to 7.5%. The sequencing used CD4+ or CD8+ T cells sorted from blood, collected in a trial of the OX40 agonist ivuxolimab. These TCRs come from an adult with an advanced solid tumor such as melanoma, head and neck, liver or kidney cancer.

The genes are TRBV2 and TRBJ1-6; a weak D match, TRBD1 (6 bases). V was cut by 7 bases and J by 7 bases, with 14 bases left in between. Germline V lookup: CDR1 SNHLY, CDR2 FYNNEI. This CDR3 contains 14 residues. CDR3 residues: CASKSGGRNSPLHF. The CDR3 DNA reads TGTGCCAGCAAGTCGGGGGGGCGGAATTCACCCCTCCACTTT.

The genes are TRBV19 and TRBJ2-5; 7 bases align to TRBD1. With V trimmed by 7 bases and J by 4 bases, 6 bases remained unmatched. The CDR3 has 13 residues. The V gene's germline CDR1 is LNHDA and CDR2 SQIVND (reference sequence). CDR3 sequence reads: CASNDRAGETQYF. The CDR3 DNA sequence: TGTGCCAGTAACGACAGGGCGGGAGAGACCCAGTACTTC.